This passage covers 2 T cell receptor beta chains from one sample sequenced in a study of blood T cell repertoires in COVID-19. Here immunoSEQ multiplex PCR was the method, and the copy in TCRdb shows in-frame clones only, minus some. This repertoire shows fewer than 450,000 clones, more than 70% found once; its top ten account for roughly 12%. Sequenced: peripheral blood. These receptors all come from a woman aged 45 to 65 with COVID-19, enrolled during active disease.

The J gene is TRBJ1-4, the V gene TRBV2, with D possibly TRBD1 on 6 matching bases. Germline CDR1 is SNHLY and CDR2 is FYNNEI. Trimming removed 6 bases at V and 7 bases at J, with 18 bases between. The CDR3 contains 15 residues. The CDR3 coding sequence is TGTGCCAGCAGCCTCCTGACAGGTCTGGGTGAAAAACTGTTTTTT. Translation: CASSLLTGLGEKLFF.

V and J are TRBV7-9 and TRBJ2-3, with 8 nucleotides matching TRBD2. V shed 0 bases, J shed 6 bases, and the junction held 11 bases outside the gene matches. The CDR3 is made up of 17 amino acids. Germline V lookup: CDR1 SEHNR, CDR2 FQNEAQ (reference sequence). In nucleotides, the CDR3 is TGTGCCAGCAGCTTAGCAGCTTTCGGCGGGGGGCCGGATACGCAGTATTTT. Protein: CASSLAAFGGGPDTQYF.